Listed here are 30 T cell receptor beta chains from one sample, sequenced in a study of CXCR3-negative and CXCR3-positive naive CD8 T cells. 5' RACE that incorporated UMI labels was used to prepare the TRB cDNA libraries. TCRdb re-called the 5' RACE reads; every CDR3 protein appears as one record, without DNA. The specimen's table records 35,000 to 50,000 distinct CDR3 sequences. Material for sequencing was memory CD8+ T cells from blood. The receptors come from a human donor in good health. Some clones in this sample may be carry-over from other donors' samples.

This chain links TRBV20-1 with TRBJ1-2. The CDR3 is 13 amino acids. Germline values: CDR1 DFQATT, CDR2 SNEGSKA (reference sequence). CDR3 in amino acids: CSLEDTANYGYTF.

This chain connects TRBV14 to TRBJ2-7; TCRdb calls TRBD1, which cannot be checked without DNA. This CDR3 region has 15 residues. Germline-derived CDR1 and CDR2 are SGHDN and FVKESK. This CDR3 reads CASSQEAGLNFEQYF.

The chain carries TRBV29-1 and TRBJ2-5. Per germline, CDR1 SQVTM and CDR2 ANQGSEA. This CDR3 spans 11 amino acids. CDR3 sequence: CSVISQETQYF.

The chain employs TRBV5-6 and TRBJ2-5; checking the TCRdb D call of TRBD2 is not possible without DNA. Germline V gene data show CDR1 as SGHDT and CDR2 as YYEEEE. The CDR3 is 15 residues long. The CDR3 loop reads CASSWGGREQETQYF.

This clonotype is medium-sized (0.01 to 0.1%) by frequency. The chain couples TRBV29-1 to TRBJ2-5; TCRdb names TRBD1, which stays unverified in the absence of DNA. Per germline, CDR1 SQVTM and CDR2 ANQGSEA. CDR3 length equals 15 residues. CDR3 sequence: CSVDRLLGGKETQYF. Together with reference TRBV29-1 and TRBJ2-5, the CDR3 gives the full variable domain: SAVISQKPSRDICQRGTSLTIQCQVDSQVTMMFWYRQQPGQSLTLIATANQGSEATYESGFVIDKFPISRPNLTFSTLTVSNMSPEDSSIYLCSVDRLLGGKETQYFGPGTRLLVL.

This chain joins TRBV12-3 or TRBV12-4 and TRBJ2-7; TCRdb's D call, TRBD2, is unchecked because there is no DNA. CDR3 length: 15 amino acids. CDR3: CASSTQRGPSYEQYF.

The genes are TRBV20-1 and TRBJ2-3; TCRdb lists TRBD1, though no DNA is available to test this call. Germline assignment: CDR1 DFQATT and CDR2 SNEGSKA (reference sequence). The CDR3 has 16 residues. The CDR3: CSARDLSGGDTDTQYF.

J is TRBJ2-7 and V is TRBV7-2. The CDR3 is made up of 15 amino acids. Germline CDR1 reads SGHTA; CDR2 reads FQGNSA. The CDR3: CASRSDVGSPSEQYF.

The CDR3: CSVEHRGRTDTQYF. The V call is TRBV29-1, the J call TRBJ2-3; no DNA is available, so the TRBD1 call from TCRdb remains unchecked. Germline values: CDR1 SQVTM, CDR2 ANQGSEA. The CDR3 sequence is 14 residues long.

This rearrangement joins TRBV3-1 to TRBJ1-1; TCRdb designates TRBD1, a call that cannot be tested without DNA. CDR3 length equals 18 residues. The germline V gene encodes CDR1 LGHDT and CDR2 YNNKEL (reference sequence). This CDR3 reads CASSRTGTTLLMNTEAFF.

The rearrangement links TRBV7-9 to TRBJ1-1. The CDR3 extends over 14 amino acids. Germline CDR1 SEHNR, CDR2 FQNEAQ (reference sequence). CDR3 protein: CASSLNSLNTEAFF.

The chain's CDR3 is CASRTGQKETQYF. The genes are TRBV7-2 and TRBJ2-5; TCRdb's D call of TRBD1 is untestable without DNA. CDR1 is SGHTA, CDR2 FQGNSA, per germline. The CDR3 totals 13 residues. Combining the CDR3 with reference TRBV7-2 and TRBJ2-5 gives the whole variable domain GAGVSQSPSNKVTEKGKDVELRCDPISGHTALYWYRQSLGQGLEFLIYFQGNSAPDKSGLPSDRFSAERTGGSVSTLTIQRTQQEDSAVYLCASRTGQKETQYFGPGTRLLVL.

The CDR3 spells CASSLGTASNQPQHF. The rearrangement joins TRBV7-8 to TRBJ1-5; TCRdb lists TRBD1, though no DNA is available to test this call. Germline V CDR1 and CDR2: SGHVS, FQNEAQ. The CDR3 sequence is 15 residues long.

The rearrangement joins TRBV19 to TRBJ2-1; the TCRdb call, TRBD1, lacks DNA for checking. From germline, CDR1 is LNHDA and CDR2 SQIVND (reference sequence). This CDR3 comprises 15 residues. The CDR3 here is CACSIGQGGANEQFF. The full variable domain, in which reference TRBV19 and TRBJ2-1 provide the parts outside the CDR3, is DGGITQSPKYLFRKEGQNVTLSCEQNLNHDAMYWYRQDPGQGLRLIYYSQIVNDFQKGDIAEGYSVSREKKESFPLTVTSAQKNPTAFYLCACSIGQGGANEQFFGPGTRLTVL.

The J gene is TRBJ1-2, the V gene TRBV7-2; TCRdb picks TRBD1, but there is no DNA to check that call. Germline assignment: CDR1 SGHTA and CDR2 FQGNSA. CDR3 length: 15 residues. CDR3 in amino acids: CASSPLDSVGYGYTF. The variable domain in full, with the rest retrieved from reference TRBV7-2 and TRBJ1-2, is GAGVSQSPSNKVTEKGKDVELRCDPISGHTALYWYRQSLGQGLEFLIYFQGNSAPDKSGLPSDRFSAERTGGSVSTLTIQRTQQEDSAVYLCASSPLDSVGYGYTFGSGTRLTVV.

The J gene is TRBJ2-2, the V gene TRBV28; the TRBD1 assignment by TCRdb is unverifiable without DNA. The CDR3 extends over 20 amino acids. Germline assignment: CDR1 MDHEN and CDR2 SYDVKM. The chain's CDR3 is CASQVSKFDRESYHAGELFF.

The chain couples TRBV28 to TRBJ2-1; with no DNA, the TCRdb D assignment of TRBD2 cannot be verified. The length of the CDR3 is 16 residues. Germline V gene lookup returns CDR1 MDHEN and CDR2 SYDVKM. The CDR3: CASSLTPGSSYNEQFF.

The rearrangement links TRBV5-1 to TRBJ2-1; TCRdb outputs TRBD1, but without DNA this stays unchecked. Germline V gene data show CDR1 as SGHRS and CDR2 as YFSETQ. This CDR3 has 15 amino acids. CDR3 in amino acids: CASSSTGDTYNEQFF.

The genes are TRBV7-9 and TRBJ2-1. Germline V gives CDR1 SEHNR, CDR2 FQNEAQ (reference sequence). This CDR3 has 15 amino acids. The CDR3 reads CASSISGRLWNEQFF.

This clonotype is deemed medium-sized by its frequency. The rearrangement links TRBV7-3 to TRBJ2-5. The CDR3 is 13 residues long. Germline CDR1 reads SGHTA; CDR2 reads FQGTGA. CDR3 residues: CASSLDIGETQYF.

The CDR3: CASSSAGGDGELFF. The chain employs TRBV27 and TRBJ2-2; there is no DNA to check the TCRdb D call of TRBD2. The CDR3 covers 14 residues. Looked up from germline, CDR1 is MNHEY and CDR2 is SMNVEV (reference sequence).

The CDR3 sequence is CASSLPQAPSEQYF. The chain recombines TRBV7-9 with TRBJ2-7; absent DNA, TCRdb's TRBD1 call cannot be checked. CDR1 is SEHNR, CDR2 FQNEAQ, per germline (reference sequence). The CDR3 runs 14 residues.

CDR3 sequence reads: CASRTAGLGYTF. The V and J genes are TRBV28 and TRBJ1-2. Looked up from germline, CDR1 is MDHEN and CDR2 is SYDVKM. The CDR3 has 12 amino acids.

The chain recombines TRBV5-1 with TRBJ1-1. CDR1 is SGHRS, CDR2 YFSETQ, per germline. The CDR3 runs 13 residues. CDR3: CASSLESELEAFF.

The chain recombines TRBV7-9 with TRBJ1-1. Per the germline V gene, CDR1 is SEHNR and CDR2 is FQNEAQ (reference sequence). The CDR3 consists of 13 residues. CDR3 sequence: CASRPQGGTEAFF.

This chain's CDR3 is CASSLAPGLGNEQFF. The gene calls are TRBV7-7 and TRBJ2-1; TCRdb outputs TRBD2, but without DNA this stays unchecked. The germline gives CDR1 SSHAT, CDR2 FNYEAQ (reference sequence). CDR3 length: 15 amino acids.

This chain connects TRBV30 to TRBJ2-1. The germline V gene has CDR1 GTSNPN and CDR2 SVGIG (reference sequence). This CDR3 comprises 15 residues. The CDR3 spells CAWSVGGKDYNEQFF.

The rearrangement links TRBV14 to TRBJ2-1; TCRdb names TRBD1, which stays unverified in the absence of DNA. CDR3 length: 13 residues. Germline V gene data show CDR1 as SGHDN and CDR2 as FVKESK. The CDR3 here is CASNRGGYNEQFF.

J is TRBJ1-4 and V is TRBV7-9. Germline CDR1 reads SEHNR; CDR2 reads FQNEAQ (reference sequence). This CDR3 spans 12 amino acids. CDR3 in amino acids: CASSQNLEKLFF.

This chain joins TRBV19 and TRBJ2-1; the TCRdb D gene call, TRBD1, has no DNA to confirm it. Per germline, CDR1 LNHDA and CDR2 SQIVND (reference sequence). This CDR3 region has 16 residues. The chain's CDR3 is CASSIDLRQSYNEQFF.